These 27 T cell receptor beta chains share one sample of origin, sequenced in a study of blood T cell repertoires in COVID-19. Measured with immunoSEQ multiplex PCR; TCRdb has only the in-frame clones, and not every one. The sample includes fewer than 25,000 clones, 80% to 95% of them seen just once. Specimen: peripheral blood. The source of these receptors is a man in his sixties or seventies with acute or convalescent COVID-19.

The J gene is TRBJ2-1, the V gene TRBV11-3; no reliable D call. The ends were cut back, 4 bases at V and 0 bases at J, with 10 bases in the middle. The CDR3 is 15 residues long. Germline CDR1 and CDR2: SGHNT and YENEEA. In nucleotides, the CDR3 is TGTGCCAGCAGCTCTACTTTTAGCTCCTACAATGAGCAGTTCTTC. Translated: CASSSTFSSYNEQFF.

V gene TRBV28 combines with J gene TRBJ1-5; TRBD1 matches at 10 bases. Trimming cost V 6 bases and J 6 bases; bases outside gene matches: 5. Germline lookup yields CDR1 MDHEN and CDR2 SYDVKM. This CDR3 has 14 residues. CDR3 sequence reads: CASRGQGRGQPQHF. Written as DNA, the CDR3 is TGTGCCAGCAGGGGACAGGGGAGGGGTCAGCCCCAGCATTTT.

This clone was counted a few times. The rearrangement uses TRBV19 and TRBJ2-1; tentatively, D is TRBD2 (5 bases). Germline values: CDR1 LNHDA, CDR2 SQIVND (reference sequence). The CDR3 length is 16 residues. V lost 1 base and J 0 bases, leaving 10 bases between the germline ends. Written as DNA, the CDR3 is TGTGCCAGTAGTATAGTTGGGAGCGGCTCCTACAATGAGCAGTTCTTC. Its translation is CASSIVGSGSYNEQFF.

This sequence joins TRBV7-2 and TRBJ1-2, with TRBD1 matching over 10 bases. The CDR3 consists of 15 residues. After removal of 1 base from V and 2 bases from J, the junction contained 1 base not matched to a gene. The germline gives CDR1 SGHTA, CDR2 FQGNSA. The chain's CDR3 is CASSLGQGANYGYTF. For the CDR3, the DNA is TGTGCCAGCAGCTTAGGACAGGGGGCCAACTATGGCTACACCTTC.

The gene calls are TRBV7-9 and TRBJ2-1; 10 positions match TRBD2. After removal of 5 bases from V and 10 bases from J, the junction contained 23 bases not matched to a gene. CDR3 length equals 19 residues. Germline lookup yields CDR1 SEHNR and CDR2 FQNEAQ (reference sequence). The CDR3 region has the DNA TGTGCCAGCAGCCCCTTTTTAGCGGGGGGCATCCTTTCTGGCTGGGAGCAGTTCTTC. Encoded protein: CASSPFLAGGILSGWEQFF.

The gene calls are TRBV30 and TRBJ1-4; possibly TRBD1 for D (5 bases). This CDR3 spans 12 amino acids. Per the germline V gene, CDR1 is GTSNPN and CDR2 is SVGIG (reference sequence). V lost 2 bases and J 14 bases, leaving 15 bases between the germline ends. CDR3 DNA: TGTGCCTGGAGTACTCAGGGAAAGGCCCTGTTTTTT. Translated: CAWSTQGKALFF. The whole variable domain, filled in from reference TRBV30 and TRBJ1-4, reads SQTIHQWPATLVQPVGSPLSLECTVEGTSNPNLYWYRQAAGRGLQLLFYSVGIGQISSEVPQNLSASRPQDRQFILSSKKLLLSDSGFYLCAWSTQGKALFFGSGTQLSVL.

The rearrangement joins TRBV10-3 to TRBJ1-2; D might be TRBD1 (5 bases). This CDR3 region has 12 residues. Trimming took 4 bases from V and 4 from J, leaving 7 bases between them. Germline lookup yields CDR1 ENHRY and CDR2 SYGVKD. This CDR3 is CAISGQGYGYTF. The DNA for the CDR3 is TGTGCCATCAGTGGGCAGGGCTATGGCTACACCTTC.

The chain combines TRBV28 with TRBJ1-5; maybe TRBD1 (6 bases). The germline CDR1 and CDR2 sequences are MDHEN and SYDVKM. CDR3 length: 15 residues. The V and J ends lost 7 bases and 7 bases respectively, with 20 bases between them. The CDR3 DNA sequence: TGTGCCAGCAACCTCCCGGGGCAGGGACACCAGCCCCAGCATTTT. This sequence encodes CASNLPGQGHQPQHF.

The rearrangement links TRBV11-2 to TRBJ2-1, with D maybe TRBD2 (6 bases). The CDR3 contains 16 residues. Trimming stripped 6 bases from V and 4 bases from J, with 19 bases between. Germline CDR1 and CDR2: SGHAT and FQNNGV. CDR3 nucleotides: TGTGCCAGCAGAACATTCCGGGGGACCCGGTACAATGAGCAGTTCTTC. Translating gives CASRTFRGTRYNEQFF.

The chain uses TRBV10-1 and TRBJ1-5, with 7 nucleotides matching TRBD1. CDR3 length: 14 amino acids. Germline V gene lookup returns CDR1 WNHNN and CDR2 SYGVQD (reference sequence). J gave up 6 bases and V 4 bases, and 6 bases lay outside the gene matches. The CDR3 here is CASSGDRVGQPQHF. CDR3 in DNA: TGCGCCAGCAGTGGTGACAGGGTTGGTCAGCCCCAGCATTTT.

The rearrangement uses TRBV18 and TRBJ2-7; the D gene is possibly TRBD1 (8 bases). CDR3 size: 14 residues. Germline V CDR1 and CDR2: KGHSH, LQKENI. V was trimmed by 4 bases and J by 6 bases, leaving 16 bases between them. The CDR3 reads CASSLTTGEGEQYF. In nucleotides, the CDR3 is TGTGCCAGCTCACTGACGACAGGGGAGGGCGAGCAGTACTTC.

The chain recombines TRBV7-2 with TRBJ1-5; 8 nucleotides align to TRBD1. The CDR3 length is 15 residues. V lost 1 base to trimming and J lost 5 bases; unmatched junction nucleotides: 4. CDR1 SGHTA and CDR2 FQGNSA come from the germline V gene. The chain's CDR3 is CASSLVQGDYQPQHF. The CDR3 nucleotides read TGTGCCAGCAGCTTAGTACAGGGGGATTATCAGCCCCAGCATTTT.

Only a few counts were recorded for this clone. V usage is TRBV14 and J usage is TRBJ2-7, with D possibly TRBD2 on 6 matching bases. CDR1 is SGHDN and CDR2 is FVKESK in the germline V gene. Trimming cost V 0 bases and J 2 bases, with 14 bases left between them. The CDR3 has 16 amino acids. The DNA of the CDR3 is TGTGCCAGCAGCCAAGATCGGGACTTACCCCCCTACGAGCAGTACTTC. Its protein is CASSQDRDLPPYEQYF.

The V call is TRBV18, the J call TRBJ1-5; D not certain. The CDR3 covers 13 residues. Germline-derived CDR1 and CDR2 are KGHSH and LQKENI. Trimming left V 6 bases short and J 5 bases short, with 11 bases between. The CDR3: CASSPAVDQPQHF. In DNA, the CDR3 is TGTGCCAGCTCCCCCGCGGTTGATCAGCCCCAGCATTTT.

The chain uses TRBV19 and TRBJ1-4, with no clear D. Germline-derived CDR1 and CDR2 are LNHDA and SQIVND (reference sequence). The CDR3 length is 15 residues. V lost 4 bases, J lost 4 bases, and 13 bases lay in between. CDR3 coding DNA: TGTGCCAGTAGTACCCCAACCGGGATTAATGAAAAACTGTTTTTT. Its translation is CASSTPTGINEKLFF.

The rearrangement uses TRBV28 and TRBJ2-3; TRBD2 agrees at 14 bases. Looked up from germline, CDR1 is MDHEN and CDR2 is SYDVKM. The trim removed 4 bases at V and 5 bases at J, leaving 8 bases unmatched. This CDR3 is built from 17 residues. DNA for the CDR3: TGTGCCAGCAGTTCCCTGGGACTAGCGGGAGAATTAGATACGCAGTATTTT. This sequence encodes CASSSLGLAGELDTQYF.

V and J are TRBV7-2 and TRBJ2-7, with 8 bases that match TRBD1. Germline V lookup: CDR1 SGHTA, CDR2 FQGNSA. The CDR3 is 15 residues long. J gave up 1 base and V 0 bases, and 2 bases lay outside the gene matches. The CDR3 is CASSLAGQASYEQYF. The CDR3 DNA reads TGTGCCAGCAGCTTAGCGGGACAGGCATCCTACGAGCAGTACTTC.

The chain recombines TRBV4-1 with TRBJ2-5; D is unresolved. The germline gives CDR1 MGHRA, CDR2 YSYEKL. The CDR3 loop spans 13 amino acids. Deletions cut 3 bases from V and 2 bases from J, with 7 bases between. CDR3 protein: CASSQARQETQYF. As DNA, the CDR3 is TGCGCCAGCAGCCAGGCGAGGCAAGAGACCCAGTACTTC.

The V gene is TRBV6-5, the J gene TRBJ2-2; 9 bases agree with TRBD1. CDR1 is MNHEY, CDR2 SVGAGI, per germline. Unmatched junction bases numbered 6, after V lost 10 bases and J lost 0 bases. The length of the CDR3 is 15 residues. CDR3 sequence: CATSTGGTNTGELFF. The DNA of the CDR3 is TGTGCCACCTCGACAGGGGGAACGAACACCGGGGAGCTGTTTTTT.

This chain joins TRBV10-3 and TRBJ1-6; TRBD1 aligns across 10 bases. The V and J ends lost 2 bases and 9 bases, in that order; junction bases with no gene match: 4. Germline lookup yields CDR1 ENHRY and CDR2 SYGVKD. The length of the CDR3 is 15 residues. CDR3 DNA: TGTGCCATCAGTGAGCGGGGACAGGGGAGTTCACCCCTCCACTTT. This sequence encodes CAISERGQGSSPLHF.

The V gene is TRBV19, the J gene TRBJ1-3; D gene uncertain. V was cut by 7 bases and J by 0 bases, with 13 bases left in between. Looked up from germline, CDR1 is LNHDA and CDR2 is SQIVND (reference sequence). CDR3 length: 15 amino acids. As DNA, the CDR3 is TGTGCCAGTAAAGGAGACGGTGGCTCTGGAAACACCATATATTTT. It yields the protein CASKGDGGSGNTIYF.

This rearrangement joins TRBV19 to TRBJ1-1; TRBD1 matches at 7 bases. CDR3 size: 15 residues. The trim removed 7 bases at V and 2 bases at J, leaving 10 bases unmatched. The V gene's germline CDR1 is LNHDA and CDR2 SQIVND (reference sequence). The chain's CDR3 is CASMRQGLFNTEAFF. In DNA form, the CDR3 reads TGTGCCAGTATGAGACAGGGTCTCTTCAACACTGAAGCTTTCTTT.

CDR3 region: CATSRTGQISGNTIYF. DNA for the CDR3: TGTGCCACCAGCAGAACCGGACAGATCTCTGGAAACACCATATATTTT. This chain links TRBV15 with TRBJ1-3; D is possibly TRBD1 (6 bases). The CDR3 extends over 16 amino acids. Deletions cut 2 bases from V and 0 bases from J, with 11 bases between. Germline V gene sequence: CDR1 LNHNV, CDR2 YYDKDF (reference sequence).

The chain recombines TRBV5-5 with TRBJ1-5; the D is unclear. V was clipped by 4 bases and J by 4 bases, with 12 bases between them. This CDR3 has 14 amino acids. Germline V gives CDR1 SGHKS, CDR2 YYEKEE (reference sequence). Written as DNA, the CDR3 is TGTGCCAGCAGCGTATCTGCGGGGAATCAGCCCCAGCATTTT. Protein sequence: CASSVSAGNQPQHF.

The DNA of the CDR3 is TGTGCCAGCAGCCAACCGGGGGAGCCCTTGGGGGGCTACACCTTC. Translating it yields CASSQPGEPLGGYTF. The J gene is TRBJ1-2, the V gene TRBV3-1 (or the pseudogene TRBV3-2); possible D gene TRBD1, 5 bases. Germline V CDR1 and CDR2: LGHDT, YNNKEL (reference sequence). V lost 2 bases to trimming and J lost 8 bases, with 18 bases between them. The CDR3 is 15 amino acids.

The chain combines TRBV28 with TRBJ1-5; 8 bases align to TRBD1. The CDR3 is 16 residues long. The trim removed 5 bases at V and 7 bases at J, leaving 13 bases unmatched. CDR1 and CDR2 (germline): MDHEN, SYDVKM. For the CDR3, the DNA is TGTGCCAGCAGTACCCCGACAGGGGTTGGTGTGCAGCCCCAGCATTTT. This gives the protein CASSTPTGVGVQPQHF. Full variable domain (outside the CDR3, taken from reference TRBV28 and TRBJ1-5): DVKVTQSSRYLVKRTGEKVFLECVQDMDHENMFWYRQDPGLGLRLIYFSYDVKMKEKGDIPEGYSVSREKKERFSLILESASTNQTSMYLCASSTPTGVGVQPQHFGDGTRLSIL.

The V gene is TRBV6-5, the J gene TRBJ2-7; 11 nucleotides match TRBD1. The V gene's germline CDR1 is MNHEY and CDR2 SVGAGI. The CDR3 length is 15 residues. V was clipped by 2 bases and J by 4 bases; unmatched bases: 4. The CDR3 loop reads CASSYPGTGGYEQYF. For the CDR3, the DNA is TGTGCCAGCAGTTACCCAGGGACAGGGGGATACGAGCAGTACTTC.